This TCR beta chain is from a study of beta chain features in type 1 diabetes. This CDR3 has 17 amino acids. V gave up 2 bases and J gave up 5 bases, with 16 bases separating them. CDR1 is MDHEN, CDR2 SYDVKM, per germline. Every isolated RNA sample was fully reverse transcribed, so sequencing captured expressed TCRB transcripts. Data came from immunoSEQ multiplex PCR; TCRdb stores just in-frame clones and leaves some out. The sample yields under 400,000 clones, around 12% seen once. Specimen: naive CD4+ T cells from blood. The TCR comes from a man between 18 and 29 years old in good health. The V call is TRBV28, the J call TRBJ1-6; D perhaps matches TRBD1 (5 bases). The CDR3 nucleotides are TGTGCCAGCAGTTTAGAGAGGTGGGGGGAAAATAATTCACCCCTCCACTTT. It encodes CASSLERWGENNSPLHF. Complete variable domain (other parts from reference TRBV28 and TRBJ1-6): DVKVTQSSRYLVKRTGEKVFLECVQDMDHENMFWYRQDPGLGLRLIYFSYDVKMKEKGDIPEGYSVSREKKERFSLILESASTNQTSMYLCASSLERWGENNSPLHFGNGTRLTVT.